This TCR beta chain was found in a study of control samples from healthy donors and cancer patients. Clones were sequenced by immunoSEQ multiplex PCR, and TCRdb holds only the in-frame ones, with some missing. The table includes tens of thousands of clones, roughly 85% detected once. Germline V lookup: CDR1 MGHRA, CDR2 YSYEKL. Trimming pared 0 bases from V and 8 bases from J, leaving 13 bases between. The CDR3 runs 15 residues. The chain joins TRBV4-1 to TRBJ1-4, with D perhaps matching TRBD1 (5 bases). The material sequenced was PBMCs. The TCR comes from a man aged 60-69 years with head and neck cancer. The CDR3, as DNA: TGCGCCAGCAGCCAAGATGAAGGATGGGGGGAAAAACTGTTTTTT. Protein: CASSQDEGWGEKLFF.